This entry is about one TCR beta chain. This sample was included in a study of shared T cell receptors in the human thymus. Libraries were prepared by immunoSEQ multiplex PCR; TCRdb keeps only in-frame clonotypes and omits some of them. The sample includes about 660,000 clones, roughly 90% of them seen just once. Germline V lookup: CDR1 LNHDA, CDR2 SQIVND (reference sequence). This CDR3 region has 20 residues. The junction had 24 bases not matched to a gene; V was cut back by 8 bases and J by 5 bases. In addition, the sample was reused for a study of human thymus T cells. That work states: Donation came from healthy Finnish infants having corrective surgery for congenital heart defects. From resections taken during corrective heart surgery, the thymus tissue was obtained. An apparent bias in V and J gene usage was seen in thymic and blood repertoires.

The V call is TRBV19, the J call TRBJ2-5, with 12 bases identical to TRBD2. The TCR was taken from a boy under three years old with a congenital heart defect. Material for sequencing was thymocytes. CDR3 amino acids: CASRGGGGLAGGPGRETQYF. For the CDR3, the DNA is TGTGCCAGTCGAGGAGGAGGGGGCCTAGCGGGAGGGCCTGGCAGGGAGACCCAGTACTTC.